These T cell receptor beta chains were read from a single sample in a study of blood T cells in healthy people across ages. One entry per CDR3 protein, called by TCRdb with MiXCR from the 5' RACE reads. The table lists 1.5 million to 2 million distinct CDR3 sequences, 25% to 30% of them singletons. Material for sequencing was blood. The receptors derive from a woman aged 25 to 39 in good health. Each CDR3 is given with its conserved first and last residue. A D gene is named only where the DNA matches it firmly. Part of the rows lack a size; the others show once, few, many or a class for expanded clones.

D: TRBD2
J: TRBJ2-7
V: TRBV12-3/TRBV12-4
size: -
CDR3: CASSALAVSYEQYF
DNA: TGTGCCAGCAGCGCTCTAGCGGTCTCCTACGAGCAGTACTTC

D: TRBD2
J: TRBJ2-2
V: TRBV7-2
size: -
CDR3: CAGTPSGGDTGELFF
DNA: TGTGCCGGCACCCCTAGCGGGGGGGACACCGGGGAGCTGTTTTTT

D: TRBD2
J: TRBJ2-7
V: TRBV11-2
size: many
CDR3: CASSLALMGTSHSYEQYF
DNA: TGTGCCAGCAGCTTAGCGCTTATGGGGACTAGTCATTCCTACGAGCAGTACTTC

D: TRBD1
J: TRBJ2-1
V: TRBV6-2/TRBV6-3
size: -
CDR3: CASSFGDRINNEQFF
DNA: TGTGCCAGCAGTTTCGGGGACAGGATAAACAATGAGCAGTTCTTC

D: -
J: TRBJ1-2
V: TRBV29-1
size: many
CDR3: CSAWAQRGTF
DNA: TGCAGCGCCTGGGCCCAACGGGGCACCTTC

D: TRBD2
J: TRBJ2-7
V: TRBV4-2
size: many
CDR3: CASSQAASGGSRYEQYF
DNA: TGTGCCAGCAGCCAAGCGGCTAGCGGGGGTAGCCGCTACGAGCAGTACTTC

D: -
J: TRBJ2-7
V: TRBV20-1
size: -
CDR3: CSARGRKSSYEQYF
DNA: TGCAGTGCTAGGGGGCGGAAGAGCTCCTACGAGCAGTACTTC

D: -
J: TRBJ1-1
V: TRBV9
size: few
CDR3: CASSVAVGSVDTEAFF
DNA: TGTGCCAGCAGCGTAGCCGTGGGGTCTGTTGACACTGAAGCTTTCTTT

D: -
J: TRBJ2-7
V: TRBV19
size: many
CDR3: CASRTDTESYEQYF
DNA: TGTGCCAGTAGAACAGACACGGAAAGTTACGAGCAGTACTTC

D: -
J: TRBJ2-7
V: TRBV4-3
size: once
CDR3: CASSQARASASYEQYF
DNA: TGCGCCAGCAGCCAAGCGCGGGCTAGCGCCTCCTACGAGCAGTACTTC

D: -
J: TRBJ1-2
V: TRBV7-8
size: few
CDR3: CASSYESWGGDGYTF
DNA: TGTGCCAGCAGCTACGAGTCGTGGGGAGGGGATGGCTACACCTTC

D: -
J: TRBJ2-7
V: TRBV20-1
size: -
CDR3: CSARARTVSSYEQYF
DNA: TGCAGTGCTAGAGCTAGGACAGTAAGTTCCTACGAGCAGTACTTC

D: -
J: TRBJ2-3
V: TRBV7-2
size: -
CDR3: CASSLAGPTGDTQYF
DNA: TGTGCCAGCAGCTTAGCGGGCCCGACGGGAGATACGCAGTATTTT

D: TRBD2
J: TRBJ2-1
V: TRBV19
size: few
CDR3: CASSMVWTSGNEQFF
DNA: TGTGCCAGTAGTATGGTTTGGACTAGCGGCAATGAGCAGTTCTTC

D: TRBD2
J: TRBJ2-1
V: TRBV20-1
size: -
CDR3: CSARPGGNEQFF
DNA: TGCAGTGCTAGACCGGGAGGAAATGAGCAGTTCTTC

D: -
J: TRBJ1-4
V: TRBV6-6
size: -
CDR3: CASSSGGGDEKLFF
DNA: TGTGCCAGCAGTTCGGGCGGCGGGGATGAAAAACTGTTTTTT

D: -
J: TRBJ2-7
V: TRBV7-9
size: -
CDR3: CASSLGQLGEQYF
DNA: TGTGCCAGCAGCTTAGGTCAGCTCGGCGAGCAGTACTTC

D: -
J: TRBJ1-2
V: TRBV29-1
size: -
CDR3: CSVGLPRGGGYTF
DNA: TGCAGCGTAGGTCTACCTCGTGGGGGTGGCTACACCTTC

D: -
J: TRBJ1-2
V: TRBV29-1
size: -
CDR3: CSNVRGGDYTF
DNA: TGCAGCAACGTGCGGGGAGGAGACTACACCTTC